Each of the 19 T cell receptor beta chains below was sequenced from the same sample in a study of CD4 T cells in relation to SARS-CoV-2 and coronaviruses. The unexposed donors gave CD4+ T cells in 2011-2018, prior to COVID-19. After roughly ten days of culture, CD4+ T cells were isolated. What these receptors recognize is not known. Data came from immunoSEQ multiplex PCR; TCRdb stores just in-frame clones and leaves some out. The sample gives about 18,000 clones, nearly 75% of which show up once; approximately 28% is in the top ten. The material sequenced was CD4+ T cells from PBMCs, cultured in vitro. The source of these receptors is a human donor in good health.

The J gene is TRBJ2-7, the V gene TRBV19, with 8 bases matching TRBD1. The length of the CDR3 is 13 residues. The germline V gene has CDR1 LNHDA and CDR2 SQIVND (reference sequence). J gave up 3 bases and V 10 bases, and 8 bases lay outside the gene matches. As DNA, the CDR3 is TGTGCCACCGCCCGACAGGGGTTCTACGAGCAGTACTTC. This gives the protein CATARQGFYEQYF.

This sequence joins TRBV11-2 and TRBJ2-5; D remains unclear. From germline, CDR1 is SGHAT and CDR2 FQNNGV. CDR3 length: 12 amino acids. V was clipped by 5 bases and J by 0 bases, with 4 bases between them. The CDR3 DNA follows: TGTGCCAGCAGCCGGGACCAAGAGACCCAGTACTTC. Amino acids: CASSRDQETQYF.

The V gene is TRBV28, the J gene TRBJ2-7, with 10 positions matching TRBD2. The CDR3 sequence is 15 residues long. Trimming removed 6 bases from V and 3 bases from J; junction bases left unmatched: 8. From germline, CDR1 is MDHEN and CDR2 SYDVKM. Here the CDR3 DNA reads TGTGCCAGCAGAAGGCTAGCGGGAGATTTCTACGAGCAGTACTTC. Residues: CASRRLAGDFYEQYF. The full variable domain, completed using reference TRBV28 and TRBJ2-7, is DVKVTQSSRYLVKRTGEKVFLECVQDMDHENMFWYRQDPGLGLRLIYFSYDVKMKEKGDIPEGYSVSREKKERFSLILESASTNQTSMYLCASRRLAGDFYEQYFGPGTRLTVT.

The CDR3 DNA is TGTGCCAGCAATGGGGAGAAAGTCTCACCCCTCCACTTT. Protein sequence: CASNGEKVSPLHF. V usage is TRBV2 and J usage is TRBJ1-6; D is unresolved. Germline V gene sequence: CDR1 SNHLY, CDR2 FYNNEI. The CDR3 sequence is 13 residues long. The V and J ends lost 7 bases and 10 bases respectively, with 14 bases between them. The whole variable domain, remainder taken from reference TRBV2 and TRBJ1-6, is EPEVTQTPSHQVTQMGQEVILRCVPISNHLYFYWYRQILGQKVEFLVSFYNNEISEKSEIFDDQFSVERPDGSNFTLKIRSTKLEDSAMYFCASNGEKVSPLHFGNGTRLTVT.

This clone appeared once. The chain recombines TRBV15 with TRBJ2-5, with a possible D match to TRBD1 (6 bases). Germline V gene data show CDR1 as LNHNV and CDR2 as YYDKDF (reference sequence). The CDR3 loop spans 12 amino acids. V was cut by 8 bases and J by 3 bases, with 10 bases left in between. The CDR3 region is CATGSGEETQYF. CDR3 coding DNA: TGTGCCACCGGGTCAGGGGAAGAGACCCAGTACTTC. Together with reference TRBV15 and TRBJ2-5, the CDR3 gives the full variable domain: DAMVIQNPRYQVTQFGKPVTLSCSQTLNHNVMYWYQQKSSQAPKLLFHYYDKDFNNEADTPDNFQSRRPNTSFCFLDIRSPGLGDTAMYLCATGSGEETQYFGPGTRLLVL.

This clone was observed a handful of times. The chain joins TRBV6-2 or TRBV6-3 to TRBJ1-1; D unclear. The V gene's germline CDR1 is MNHEY and CDR2 SVGEGT. With 0 bases removed from V and 4 bases from J, the gap between germline ends came to 18 bases. The CDR3 consists of 17 residues. CDR3 region: CASSYSIASTVRTEAFF. The CDR3 DNA reads TGTGCCAGCAGTTACTCGATAGCATCTACAGTTCGCACTGAAGCTTTCTTT.

The V call is TRBV12-5, the J call TRBJ1-2; D is uncertain. CDR3 length equals 11 residues. Germline V lookup: CDR1 LGHNT, CDR2 FRNRAP. V dropped 5 bases and J dropped 4 bases, with 5 bases sitting between them. In DNA form, the CDR3 reads TGTGCTAGTGGTCACCTCTATGGCTACACCTTC. It encodes CASGHLYGYTF.

This sequence joins TRBV5-4 and TRBJ2-1; 16 bases map to TRBD2. The CDR3 has 16 amino acids. Germline CDR1 and CDR2: SGHNT and YYREEE (reference sequence). With V trimmed by 4 bases and J by 9 bases, 7 bases remained unmatched. The DNA for the CDR3 is TGTGCCAGCAGCACGGGACTAGCGGGAGGGGGGGGTGAGCAGTTCTTC. Its translation: CASSTGLAGGGGEQFF.

This rearrangement joins TRBV5-1 to TRBJ2-6, with a weak D call TRBD2 (5 bases). Germline V gives CDR1 SGHRS, CDR2 YFSETQ. V gave up 2 bases and J gave up 0 bases, with 15 bases separating them. The length of the CDR3 is 18 residues. The CDR3 nucleotides read TGCGCCAGCAGCTTAGAGGGCAGTAGCCCCTCTGGGGCCAACGTCCTGACTTTC. It encodes CASSLEGSSPSGANVLTF.

The genes are TRBV6-5 and TRBJ1-5, with TRBD1 as a possible D gene (5 bases). The V end lost 8 bases, the J end lost 5 bases, and 13 bases lay between the germline ends. In germline, CDR1 is MNHEY, CDR2 SVGAGI. CDR3 length: 13 residues. The DNA for the CDR3 is TGTGCCAGCGGGGGTAAATGGGATCAGCCCCAGCATTTT. This encodes CASGGKWDQPQHF.

The chain is built from TRBV30 and TRBJ2-7; D may be TRBD1 (6 bases). CDR3 length: 15 amino acids. Germline V gene data show CDR1 as GTSNPN and CDR2 as SVGIG (reference sequence). Trimming shortened V by 1 base and J by 0 bases, and 13 bases separated the two germline ends. The CDR3 coding sequence is TGTGCCTGGAGTGCTACAGGGTTGGGCTCCTACGAGCAGTACTTC. Translation gives CAWSATGLGSYEQYF.

The gene calls are TRBV5-1 and TRBJ2-1; D is unresolved. Germline CDR1 SGHRS, CDR2 YFSETQ. This CDR3 has 16 amino acids. Trimming removed 4 bases at V and 0 bases at J, with 14 bases between. CDR3 amino acids: CASSNRPSPSYNEQFF. Written as DNA, the CDR3 is TGCGCCAGCAGCAATAGACCCTCCCCCTCCTACAATGAGCAGTTCTTC. The variable domain in full, completed from reference TRBV5-1 and TRBJ2-1, reads KAGVTQTPRYLIKTRGQQVTLSCSPISGHRSVSWYQQTPGQGLQFLFEYFSETQRNKGNFPGRFSGRQFSNSRSEMNVSTLELGDSALYLCASSNRPSPSYNEQFFGPGTRLTVL.

V and J are TRBV7-3 and TRBJ2-3; D call uncertain. Trimming took 5 bases from V and 1 from J, leaving 4 bases between them. The CDR3 has 12 amino acids. Germline values: CDR1 SGHTA, CDR2 FQGTGA. CDR3 in amino acids: CASSPGTDTQYF. CDR3 bases: TGTGCCAGCAGCCCGGGCACAGATACGCAGTATTTT.

The chain links TRBV11-1 to TRBJ1-3; D is possibly TRBD1 (5 bases). The ends were cut back, 9 bases at V and 1 base at J, with 16 bases in the middle. Germline V gives CDR1 SGHAT, CDR2 FQDESV (reference sequence). The CDR3 length is 15 residues. The CDR3 coding sequence is TGTGCCAGACTTATCCTCGGGGGGTCTGGAAACACCATATATTTT. It codes for CARLILGGSGNTIYF.

The CDR3 is CASSRTSGSLETQYF. CDR3 nucleotide sequence: TGTGCCAGCAGCAGAACTAGCGGGAGTTTGGAGACCCAGTACTTC. The chain joins TRBV6-2 or TRBV6-3 to TRBJ2-5, with TRBD2 matching 11 bases. V was clipped by 6 bases and J by 5 bases; unmatched bases: 8. The length of the CDR3 is 15 residues. From germline, CDR1 is MNHEY and CDR2 SVGEGT.

The J gene is TRBJ2-2, the V gene TRBV29-1; 9 bases line up with TRBD1. CDR3 length: 14 residues. Germline V gene sequence: CDR1 SQVTM, CDR2 ANQGSEA. The V gene end was trimmed by 7 bases and the J gene end by 4 bases; junction bases not matched to a gene: 7. The CDR3 reads CSAGTGSTTGELFF. DNA of the CDR3: TGCAGCGCAGGGACAGGGTCAACCACCGGGGAGCTGTTTTTT.

The chain joins TRBV7-3 to TRBJ2-7; D unresolved. The CDR3 is 14 amino acids. CDR1 and CDR2 (germline): SGHTA, FQGTGA. Trimming cost V 0 bases and J 1 base, with 7 bases left between them. The CDR3 protein is CASSLTIRSYEQYF. CDR3 in DNA: TGTGCCAGCAGCTTAACAATAAGGTCCTACGAGCAGTACTTC. Full variable domain (rest looked up from reference TRBV7-3 and TRBJ2-7): GAGVSQTPSNKVTEKGKYVELRCDPISGHTALYWYRQSLGQGPEFLIYFQGTGAADDSGLPNDRFFAVRPEGSVSTLKIQRTERGDSAVYLCASSLTIRSYEQYFGPGTRLTVT.

This chain connects TRBV18 to TRBJ2-7; 11 positions match TRBD2. CDR1 KGHSH and CDR2 LQKENI come from the germline V gene. There are 19 residues in the CDR3. Unmatched junction bases numbered 25, after V lost 9 bases and J lost 6 bases. CDR3 sequence reads: CARKGQKTSGKETYGEQYF. For the CDR3, the DNA is TGTGCCAGAAAGGGACAGAAGACTAGCGGGAAGGAGACGTATGGCGAGCAGTACTTC.

V and J are TRBV28 and TRBJ1-6, with TRBD1 as a possible D gene (6 bases). Trimming shortened V by 5 bases and J by 10 bases, and 9 bases separated the two germline ends. The CDR3 runs 12 residues. Germline assignment: CDR1 MDHEN and CDR2 SYDVKM. For the CDR3, the DNA is TGTGCCAGCAGTACAGGGTACTCACCCCTCCACTTT. Amino acid sequence: CASSTGYSPLHF.